This T cell receptor beta chain appears in the sequencing data of a study of T-cell reconstitution after alpha-beta-depleted transplantation in children. J lost 4 bases, V lost 2 bases, and 3 bases had no gene match. Germline V gene lookup returns CDR1 KGHSH and CDR2 LQKENI. CDR3 length equals 14 residues. Many counts were recorded for this clonotype. Researchers prepared the TCRbeta library using unique molecular identifiers, the study reports. TCRdb reprocessed the PCR reads via MiXCR and lists one record per CDR3 protein. The top ten hold under 7% of the sample, which has about 480,000 distinct CDR3 sequences, approximately 12% seen once.

The genes are TRBV18 and TRBJ2-7, with TRBD2 identical over 9 bases. The TCR was taken from a human donor who donated a stem cell graft to a child with combined immunodeficiency. Sequencing was performed on PBMCs from the stem cell graft donor, taken from the stem cell graft. This CDR3 reads CASSPSSGAYEQYF. The CDR3 coding sequence is TGTGCCAGCTCACCATCTAGCGGGGCATACGAGCAGTACTTC.